The clone carrying this TCR beta chain came up a few times. Antigen unknown. The sample is drawn from a study of T cells in Graves' hyperthyroidism and ophthalmopathy. It was RNA transcripts that yielded the amplified TCR beta CDR3 regions. The HTBI primer set was used in a first-round RT-PCR of the TCR CDR3. A single record per CDR3 protein comes from TCRdb applying MiXCR to the multiplex PCR reads. In the table there are 750,000 to 900,000 distinct CDR3 sequences, 38% of which are singletons. Germline V CDR1 and CDR2: DFQATT, SNEGSKA (reference sequence). The V end lost 6 bases, the J end lost 2 bases, and 13 bases lay between the germline ends. The CDR3 extends over 13 amino acids. The study defined stable Graves' hyperthyroidism as no ophthalmopathy progression within 18 months. Each patient was aged 18 to 65 and had newly diagnosed hyperthyroidism of under 2 months' duration. Any patient presenting with uncontrolled infection, other autoimmune disease, pregnancy or lactation was left out.

Study findings and constraints: A 13 V-J signature model discriminated ophthalmopathy versus stable hyperthyroidism.

The sequence derives from a man aged 18 to 29 with Graves' hyperthyroidism. The source material was blood. V gene TRBV20-1 combines with J gene TRBJ1-1; no clear D. The CDR3: CSAPPQYNTEAFF. Written as DNA, the CDR3 is TGCAGTGCCCCTCCTCAATACAACACTGAAGCTTTCTTT.